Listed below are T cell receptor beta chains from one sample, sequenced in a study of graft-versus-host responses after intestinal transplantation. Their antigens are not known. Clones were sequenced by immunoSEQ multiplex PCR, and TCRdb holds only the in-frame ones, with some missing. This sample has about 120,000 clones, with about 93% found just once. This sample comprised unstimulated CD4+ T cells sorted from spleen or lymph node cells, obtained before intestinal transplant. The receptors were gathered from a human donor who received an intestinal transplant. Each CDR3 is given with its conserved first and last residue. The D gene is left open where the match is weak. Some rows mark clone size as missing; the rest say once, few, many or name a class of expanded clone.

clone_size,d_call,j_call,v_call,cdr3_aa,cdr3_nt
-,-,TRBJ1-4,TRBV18,CASSPPGTQNEKLFF,TGTGCCAGCTCACCACCCGGGACCCAGAATGAAAAACTGTTTTTT
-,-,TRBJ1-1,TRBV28,CASTLNTEAFF,TGTGCCAGCACCCTGAACACTGAAGCTTTCTTT
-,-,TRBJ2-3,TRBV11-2,CASSETWQGSTDTQYF,TGTGCCAGCAGCGAAACATGGCAGGGGAGCACAGATACGCAGTATTTT
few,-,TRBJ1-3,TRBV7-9,CASSLVAGSGSGNTIYF,TGTGCCAGCAGCTTAGTGGCAGGGAGCGGCTCTGGAAACACCATATATTTT
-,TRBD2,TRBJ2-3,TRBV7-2,CASSLQAGPTDTQYF,TGTGCCAGCAGCTTACAAGCGGGGCCCACAGATACGCAGTATTTT
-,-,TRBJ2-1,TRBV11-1,CASSPGGRPGVDEQFF,TGTGCCAGCAGCCCAGGGGGGCGTCCAGGGGTAGATGAGCAGTTCTTC
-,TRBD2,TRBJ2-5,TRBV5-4,CASSPTTGTSLRKTQYF,TGTGCCAGCAGCCCGACTACCGGGACTAGCCTCAGGAAGACCCAGTACTTC
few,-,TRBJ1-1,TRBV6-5,CASSYPTGNTEAFF,TGTGCCAGCAGTTATCCAACGGGGAACACTGAAGCTTTCTTT
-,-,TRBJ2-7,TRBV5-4,CASSATQSSYEQYF,TGTGCCAGCAGCGCGACTCAGAGCTCCTACGAGCAGTACTTC
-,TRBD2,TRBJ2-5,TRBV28,CASTGRPQETQYF,TGTGCCAGCACCGGGAGGCCCCAAGAGACCCAGTACTTC
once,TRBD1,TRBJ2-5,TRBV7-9,CASRFGTGPGEQYF,TGTGCCAGCCGATTCGGGACAGGGCCGGGAGAGCAGTACTTC
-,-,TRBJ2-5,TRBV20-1,CSARGRETQYF,TGCAGTGCTAGAGGGAGGGAGACCCAGTACTTC
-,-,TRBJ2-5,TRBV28,CASRTTYQETQYF,TGTGCCAGCAGAACGACGTACCAAGAGACCCAGTACTTC
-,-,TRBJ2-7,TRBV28,CASNAGGASYEQYF,TGTGCCAGCAATGCAGGGGGGGCCTCCTACGAGCAGTACTTC
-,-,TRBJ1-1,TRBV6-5,CASSYSWARGNTEAFF,TGTGCCAGCAGTTACTCTTGGGCCAGGGGGAACACTGAAGCTTTCTTT
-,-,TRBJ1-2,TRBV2,CASSELVTVYGYTF,TGTGCCAGCAGTGAACTCGTAACAGTCTATGGCTACACCTTC
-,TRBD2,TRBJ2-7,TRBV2,CASSEVTGTSGGEQYF,TGTGCCAGCAGTGAAGTGACCGGGACTAGCGGAGGGGAGCAGTACTTC
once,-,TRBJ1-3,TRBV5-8,CASSLAGKWPGGNTIYF,TGTGCCAGCAGCTTGGCGGGCAAGTGGCCTGGTGGAAACACCATATATTTT